The present T cell receptor (beta chain) was sequenced within a study of somatic mutations in cytotoxic T cells in rheumatoid arthritis. This table comes from immunoSEQ multiplex PCR, and its TCRdb copy is limited to in-frame clones, with some not included. The table includes about 26,000 clones, 82% detected once. The CDR3 is 13 residues long. CDR1 and CDR2 (germline): SGHKS, YYEKEE (reference sequence). V dropped 2 bases and J dropped 7 bases, with 12 bases sitting between them. Positively selected by magnetic beads, CD4+ and CD8+ cells were purity-checked by flow cytometry. This TCR was recovered from a man aged 50 to 59 in good health. Sequenced input: CD8+ T cells sorted from blood. J is TRBJ1-1 and V is TRBV5-5; D call uncertain. CDR3 in amino acids: CASSFLGRDEAFF. The CDR3 DNA sequence: TGTGCCAGCAGCTTCCTAGGTCGGGATGAAGCTTTCTTT.